The rows below give T cell receptor beta chains drawn from one sample of a study of T-cell memory formation after mild COVID-19. TCRdb redid the calling of the 5' RACE reads with MiXCR, one entry per CDR3 protein. The sample holds around 300,000 distinct CDR3 sequences, roughly an eighth seen once. Sequencing used PBMCs or a T cell subset sorted from them (not recorded which). The receptors were gathered from a man aged 18 to 30 who had mild COVID-19 (a few samples of this study predate the infection). Cell type and time point are not known. CDR3s include the opening cysteine and the closing phenylalanine or tryptophan. A D gene is named only where the DNA matches it firmly. Size is stated for part of the rows, as once, few or many counts, or as a class when the clone is expanded.

d_call: -; clone_size: once; v_call: TRBV27; j_call: TRBJ2-7; cdr3_aa: CASSLGPRGYEQYF; cdr3_nt: TGTGCCAGCAGCCTGGGCCCACGGGGCTACGAGCAGTACTTC
d_call: TRBD2; clone_size: few; v_call: TRBV29-1; j_call: TRBJ2-5; cdr3_aa: CSVEDPFLGGKETQYF; cdr3_nt: TGCAGCGTTGAAGATCCGTTCTTGGGGGGGAAGGAGACCCAGTACTTC
d_call: -; clone_size: few; v_call: TRBV12-3/TRBV12-4; j_call: TRBJ2-7; cdr3_aa: CASSFSQGTPQGF; cdr3_nt: TGTGCCAGCAGTTTTAGCCAGGGGACCCCCCAGGGCTTC
d_call: -; clone_size: many; v_call: TRBV7-3; j_call: TRBJ2-2; cdr3_aa: CASSSSVGGTGELFF; cdr3_nt: TGTGCCAGCAGCTCCTCCGTAGGTGGAACCGGGGAGCTGTTTTTT
d_call: -; clone_size: many; v_call: TRBV4-3; j_call: TRBJ2-3; cdr3_aa: CASSQDESSTDTQYF; cdr3_nt: TGCGCCAGCAGCCAAGACGAATCTAGCACAGATACGCAGTATTTT
d_call: -; clone_size: few; v_call: TRBV4-3; j_call: TRBJ2-1; cdr3_aa: CASSQALARYNEQFF; cdr3_nt: TGCGCCAGCAGCCAAGCCCTAGCCCGGTACAATGAGCAGTTCTTC
d_call: -; clone_size: -; v_call: TRBV5-1; j_call: TRBJ2-1; cdr3_aa: CASSSHLTESYNEQFF; cdr3_nt: TGCGCCAGCAGCTCCCATCTGACAGAATCCTACAATGAGCAGTTCTTC
d_call: TRBD1; clone_size: few; v_call: TRBV6-6; j_call: TRBJ1-2; cdr3_aa: CASSHRGSGYGYTF; cdr3_nt: TGTGCCAGCTCCCACAGGGGTTCGGGGTATGGCTACACCTTC
d_call: -; clone_size: -; v_call: TRBV4-2; j_call: TRBJ2-3; cdr3_aa: CASSQGGLDTDTQYF; cdr3_nt: TGTGCCAGCAGCCAAGGAGGGCTAGACACAGATACGCAGTATTTT
d_call: -; clone_size: few; v_call: TRBV3-1; j_call: TRBJ1-2; cdr3_aa: CASSQRTVNYGYTF; cdr3_nt: TGTGCCAGCAGCCAGAGGACAGTTAACTATGGCTACACCTTC
d_call: -; clone_size: few; v_call: TRBV7-2; j_call: TRBJ1-2; cdr3_aa: CASSSRQPYGYTF; cdr3_nt: TGTGCCAGCAGTTCCCGACAGCCTTATGGCTACACCTTC
d_call: TRBD1; clone_size: -; v_call: TRBV6-5; j_call: TRBJ2-5; cdr3_aa: CASSRTGGWETQYF; cdr3_nt: TGTGCCAGCAGTAGAACAGGGGGCTGGGAGACCCAGTACTTC
d_call: TRBD1; clone_size: few; v_call: TRBV5-1; j_call: TRBJ1-6; cdr3_aa: CASSQAGTGHYNSPLHF; cdr3_nt: TGCGCCAGCAGCCAAGCCGGGACAGGCCACTATAATTCACCCCTCCACTTT
d_call: -; clone_size: few; v_call: TRBV5-6; j_call: TRBJ1-6; cdr3_aa: CASSSGSPLHF; cdr3_nt: TGTGCCAGCAGCTCCGGATCACCCCTCCACTTT
d_call: TRBD1; clone_size: -; v_call: TRBV6-4; j_call: TRBJ2-1; cdr3_aa: CASSDSDRERQFF; cdr3_nt: TGTGCCAGCAGTGACTCTGACAGGGAACGGCAGTTCTTC
d_call: -; clone_size: few; v_call: TRBV12-3/TRBV12-4; j_call: TRBJ2-3; cdr3_aa: CASSLARRTSTDTQYF; cdr3_nt: TGTGCCAGCAGTTTAGCGCGAAGGACAAGCACAGATACGCAGTATTTT
d_call: -; clone_size: -; v_call: TRBV2; j_call: TRBJ2-6; cdr3_aa: CASSEAMGSGANVLTF; cdr3_nt: TGTGCCAGCAGTGAAGCTATGGGTAGTGGGGCCAACGTCCTGACTTTC
d_call: -; clone_size: -; v_call: TRBV20-1; j_call: TRBJ2-7; cdr3_aa: CSARGPGEQYF; cdr3_nt: TGCAGTGCTCGCGGGCCGGGCGAGCAGTACTTC
d_call: -; clone_size: -; v_call: TRBV5-1; j_call: TRBJ2-2; cdr3_aa: CATWRDTSWANTGELFF; cdr3_nt: TGCGCCACCTGGCGGGACACCTCATGGGCGAACACCGGGGAGCTGTTTTTT
d_call: TRBD2; clone_size: few; v_call: TRBV6-5; j_call: TRBJ2-3; cdr3_aa: CASSYPGGTDTQYF; cdr3_nt: TGTGCCAGCAGTTACCCCGGGGGGACAGATACGCAGTATTTT
d_call: -; clone_size: few; v_call: TRBV18; j_call: TRBJ2-1; cdr3_aa: CASSPRDGASSSYNEQFF; cdr3_nt: TGTGCCAGCTCACCACGGGACGGGGCTTCGAGCTCCTACAATGAGCAGTTCTTC
d_call: -; clone_size: few; v_call: TRBV27; j_call: TRBJ2-4; cdr3_aa: CASSLKKGGDIQYF; cdr3_nt: TGTGCCAGCAGTTTAAAAAAGGGGGGGGACATTCAGTACTTC
d_call: -; clone_size: many; v_call: TRBV7-9; j_call: TRBJ2-3; cdr3_aa: CASSLPGLYPVAQYF; cdr3_nt: TGTGCCAGCAGCTTACCAGGCCTGTACCCAGTAGCGCAGTATTTT
d_call: -; clone_size: few; v_call: TRBV24-1; j_call: TRBJ2-1; cdr3_aa: CATSEGSYNEQFF; cdr3_nt: TGTGCCACCAGTGAGGGTTCCTACAATGAGCAGTTCTTC
d_call: TRBD1; clone_size: -; v_call: TRBV7-6; j_call: TRBJ1-2; cdr3_aa: CASSLVAGGSGNYGYTF; cdr3_nt: TGTGCCAGCAGCTTAGTGGCAGGGGGCAGTGGGAACTATGGCTACACCTTC
d_call: -; clone_size: few; v_call: TRBV6-2/TRBV6-3; j_call: TRBJ1-2; cdr3_aa: CASSYAVGYGYTF; cdr3_nt: TGTGCCAGCAGTTACGCAGTGGGCTATGGCTACACCTTC